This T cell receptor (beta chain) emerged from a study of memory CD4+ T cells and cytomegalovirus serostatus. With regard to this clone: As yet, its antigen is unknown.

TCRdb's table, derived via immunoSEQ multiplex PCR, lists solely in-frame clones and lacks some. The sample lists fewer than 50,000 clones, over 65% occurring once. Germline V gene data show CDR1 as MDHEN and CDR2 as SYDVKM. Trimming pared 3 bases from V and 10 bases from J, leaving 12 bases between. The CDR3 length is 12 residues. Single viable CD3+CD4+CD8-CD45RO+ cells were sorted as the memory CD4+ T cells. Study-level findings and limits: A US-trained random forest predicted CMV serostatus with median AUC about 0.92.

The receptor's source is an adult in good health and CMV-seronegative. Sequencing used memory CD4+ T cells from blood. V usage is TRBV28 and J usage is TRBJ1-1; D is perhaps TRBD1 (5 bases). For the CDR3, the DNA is TGTGCCAGCAGTTTCCTGGGGCGGGGAGCTTTCTTT. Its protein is CASSFLGRGAFF.